This T cell receptor (beta chain) was obtained from a study of CXCR3-negative and CXCR3-positive naive CD8 T cells. Notes on this clonotype: Antigen specificity is unknown.

Study outcomes and limitations: Both naive subsets showed comparably high diversity, and memory CD8+ cells showed much lower diversity. Within a donor, both naive subsets shared TRBV-TRBJ usage, unlike memory cells. Higher TRB CDR3 hydrophobicity marked CXCR3-positive naive cells relative to CXCR3-negative naive cells.

CDR3 size: 16 residues. The V gene's germline CDR1 is MRHNA and CDR2 SNTAGT. UMI-labeled 5' RACE TRB cDNA libraries were prepared from the cells. TCRdb reprocessed the 5' RACE reads and stores each CDR3 protein as one record, lacking DNA. The ten most abundant clones cover approximately 1% of a sample with about 98,000 distinct CDR3 sequences. The rearrangement links TRBV6-4 to TRBJ2-3. Sequencing was performed on naive CXCR3+ CD8+ T cells from blood. Indicated subset: CD45RO-CCR7+CD27+CD95- naive CD8+ T cells expressing CXCR3 (TNR3+). This clonotype was sampled from a human donor in good health. Some clones in this sample may be carry-over from other donors' samples. This CDR3 is CASSDRWLAGTDTQYF.